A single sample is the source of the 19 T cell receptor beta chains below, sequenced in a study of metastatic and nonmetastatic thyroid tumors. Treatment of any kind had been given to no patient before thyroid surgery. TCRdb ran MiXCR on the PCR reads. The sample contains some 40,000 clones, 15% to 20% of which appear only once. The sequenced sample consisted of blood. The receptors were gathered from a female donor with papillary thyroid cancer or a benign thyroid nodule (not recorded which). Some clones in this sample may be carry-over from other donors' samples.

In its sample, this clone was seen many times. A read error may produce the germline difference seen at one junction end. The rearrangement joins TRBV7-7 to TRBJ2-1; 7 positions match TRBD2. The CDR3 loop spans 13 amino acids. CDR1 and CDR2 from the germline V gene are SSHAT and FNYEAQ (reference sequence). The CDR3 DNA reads TGTGCTAGCAGCGCTAGCGGTCTCAATGAGCAGTTCTTC. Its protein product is CASSASGLNEQFF.

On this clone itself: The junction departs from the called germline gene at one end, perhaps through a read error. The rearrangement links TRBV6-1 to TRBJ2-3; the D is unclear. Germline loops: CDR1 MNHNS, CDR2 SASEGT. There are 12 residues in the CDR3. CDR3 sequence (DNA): TGTGCCAGCAACCCGGTATCAGATACGCAGTGTTTT. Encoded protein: CASNPVSDTQCF.

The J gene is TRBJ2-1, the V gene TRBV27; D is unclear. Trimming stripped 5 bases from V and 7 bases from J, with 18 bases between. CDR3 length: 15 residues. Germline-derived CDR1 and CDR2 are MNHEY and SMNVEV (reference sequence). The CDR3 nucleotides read TGTGCCAGCAGTCGAGGTATGGCGTCTAGGAATGAGCAGTTCTTC. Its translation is CASSRGMASRNEQFF.

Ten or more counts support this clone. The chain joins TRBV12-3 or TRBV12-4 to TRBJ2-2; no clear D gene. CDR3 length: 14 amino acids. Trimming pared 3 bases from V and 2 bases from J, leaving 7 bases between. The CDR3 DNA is TGTGCCAGCAGTTTGGCCCACAACACCGGGGAGCTGTTTTTT. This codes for CASSLAHNTGELFF.

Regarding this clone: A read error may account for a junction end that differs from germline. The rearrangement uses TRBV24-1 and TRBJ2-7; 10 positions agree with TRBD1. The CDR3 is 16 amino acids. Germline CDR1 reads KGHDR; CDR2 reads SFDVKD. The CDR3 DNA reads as TGTGCCACCAGTGATTCTGCCGTGACAGGGGGCTACGATCAGTACTTC. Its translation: CATSDSAVTGGYDQYF.

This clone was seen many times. CDR3 sequence reads: CSAPSGAPSGNEQFF. In DNA, the CDR3 is TGCAGTGCCCCCTCAGGGGCTCCCTCAGGCAATGAGCAGTTCTTC. The rearrangement joins TRBV20-1 to TRBJ2-1, with D perhaps TRBD1 (6 bases). V was pared by 6 bases and J by 6 bases, with 21 bases between. The CDR3 is 15 residues long. Germline lookup yields CDR1 DFQATT and CDR2 SNEGSKA (reference sequence).

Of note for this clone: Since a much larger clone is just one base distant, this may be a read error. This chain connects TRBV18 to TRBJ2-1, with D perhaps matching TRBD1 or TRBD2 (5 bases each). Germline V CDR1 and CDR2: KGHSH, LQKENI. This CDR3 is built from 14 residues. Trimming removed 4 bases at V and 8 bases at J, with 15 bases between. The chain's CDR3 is CASSLRGSRYEQFF. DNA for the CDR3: TGTGCCAGCTCACTACGGGGCTCTAGGTATGAGCAGTTCTTC. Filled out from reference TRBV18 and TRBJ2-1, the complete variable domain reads NAGVMQNPRHLVRRRGQEARLRCSPMKGHSHVYWYRQLPEEGLKFMVYLQKENIIDESGMPKERFSAEFPKEGPSILRIQQVVRGDSAAYFCASSLRGSRYEQFFGPGTRLTVL.

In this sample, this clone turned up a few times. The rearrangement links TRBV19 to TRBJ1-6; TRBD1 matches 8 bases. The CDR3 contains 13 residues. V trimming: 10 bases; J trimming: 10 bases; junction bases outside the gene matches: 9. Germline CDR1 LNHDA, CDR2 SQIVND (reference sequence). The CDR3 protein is CATATGVVSPLHF. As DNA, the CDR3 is TGTGCCACCGCGACAGGGGTTGTGTCACCCCTCCACTTT.

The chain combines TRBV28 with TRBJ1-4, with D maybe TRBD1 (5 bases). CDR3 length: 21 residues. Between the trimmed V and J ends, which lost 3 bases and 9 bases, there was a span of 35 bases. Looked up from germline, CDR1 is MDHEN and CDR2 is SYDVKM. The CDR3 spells CASSFQTDPSGGGVDWKKLFF. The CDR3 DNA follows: TGTGCCAGCAGTTTCCAAACTGACCCTAGTGGTGGGGGGGTTGATTGGAAAAAACTGTTTTTT.

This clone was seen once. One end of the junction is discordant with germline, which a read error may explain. As DNA, the CDR3 is TGCAGTGCTAGGGGCGGGAGCTCCTACAATGGGCAGTTCTTC. Encoded protein: CSARGGSSYNGQFF. The chain combines TRBV20-1 with TRBJ2-1; 7 positions agree with TRBD2. The CDR3 is 14 amino acids. Germline CDR1 DFQATT, CDR2 SNEGSKA (reference sequence).

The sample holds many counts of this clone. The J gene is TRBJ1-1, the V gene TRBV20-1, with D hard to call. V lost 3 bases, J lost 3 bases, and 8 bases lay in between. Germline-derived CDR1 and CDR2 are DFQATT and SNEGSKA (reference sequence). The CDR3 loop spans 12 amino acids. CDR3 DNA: TGCAGTGCTAGCCAGTTGGACACTGAAGCTTTCTTT. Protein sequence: CSASQLDTEAFF.

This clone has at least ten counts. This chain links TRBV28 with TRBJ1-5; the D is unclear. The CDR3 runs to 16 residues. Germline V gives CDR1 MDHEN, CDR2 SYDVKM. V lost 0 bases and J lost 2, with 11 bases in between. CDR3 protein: CASSLWAWEGNQPQHF. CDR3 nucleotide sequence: TGTGCCAGCAGTTTATGGGCATGGGAGGGCAATCAGCCCCAGCATTTT.

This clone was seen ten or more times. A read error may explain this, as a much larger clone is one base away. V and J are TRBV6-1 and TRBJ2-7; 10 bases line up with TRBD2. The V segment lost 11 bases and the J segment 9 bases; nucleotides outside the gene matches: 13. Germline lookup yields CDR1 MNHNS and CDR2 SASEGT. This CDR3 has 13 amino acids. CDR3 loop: CAAYSGRPHGQYF. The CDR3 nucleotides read TGTGCCGCCTATAGCGGGAGGCCCCACGGGCAGTACTTC.

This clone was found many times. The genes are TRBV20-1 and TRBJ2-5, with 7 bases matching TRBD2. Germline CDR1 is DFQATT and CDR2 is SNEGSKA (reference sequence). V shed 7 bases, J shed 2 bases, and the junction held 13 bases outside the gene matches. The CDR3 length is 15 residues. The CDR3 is CSVVGGGQFQETQYF. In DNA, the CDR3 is TGCAGTGTGGTGGGGGGAGGGCAGTTTCAAGAGACCCAGTACTTC.

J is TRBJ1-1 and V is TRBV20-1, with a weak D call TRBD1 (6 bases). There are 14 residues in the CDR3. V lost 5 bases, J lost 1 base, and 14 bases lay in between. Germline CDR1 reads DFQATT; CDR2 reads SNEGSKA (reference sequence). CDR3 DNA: TGCAGTGCTCCCCATACAGGGACGAACACTGAAGCTTTCTTT. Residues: CSAPHTGTNTEAFF.

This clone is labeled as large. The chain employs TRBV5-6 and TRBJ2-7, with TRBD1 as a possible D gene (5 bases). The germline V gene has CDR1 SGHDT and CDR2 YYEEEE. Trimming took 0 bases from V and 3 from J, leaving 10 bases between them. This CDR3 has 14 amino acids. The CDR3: CASSLAGHIYEQYF. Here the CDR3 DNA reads TGTGCCAGCAGCTTGGCAGGACACATCTACGAGCAGTACTTC. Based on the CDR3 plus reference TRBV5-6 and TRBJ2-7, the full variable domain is DAGVTQSPTHLIKTRGQQVTLRCSPKSGHDTVSWYQQALGQGPQFIFQYYEEEERQRGNFPDRFSGHQFPNYSSELNVNALLLGDSALYLCASSLAGHIYEQYFGPGTRLTVT.

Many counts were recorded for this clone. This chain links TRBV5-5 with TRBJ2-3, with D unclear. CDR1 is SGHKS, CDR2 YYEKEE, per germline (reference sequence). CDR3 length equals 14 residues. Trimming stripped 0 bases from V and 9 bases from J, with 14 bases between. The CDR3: CASSLALTDETQYF. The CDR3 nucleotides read TGTGCCAGCAGCTTGGCCCTGACGGATGAGACGCAGTATTTT.

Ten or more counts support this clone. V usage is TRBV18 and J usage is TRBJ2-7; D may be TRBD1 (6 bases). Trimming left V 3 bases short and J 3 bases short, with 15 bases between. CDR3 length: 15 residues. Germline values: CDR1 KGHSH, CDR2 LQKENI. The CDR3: CASSPSRDKDYEQYF. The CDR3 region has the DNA TGTGCCAGCTCACCCTCCCGGGACAAGGACTACGAGCAGTACTTC.

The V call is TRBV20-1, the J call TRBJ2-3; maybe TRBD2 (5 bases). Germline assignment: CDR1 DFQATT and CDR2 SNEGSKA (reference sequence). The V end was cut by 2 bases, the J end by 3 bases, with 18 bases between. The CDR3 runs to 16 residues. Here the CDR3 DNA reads TGCAGTGCTAGATCCAGCGGTAGGGCATGGACAGATACGCAGTATTTT. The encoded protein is CSARSSGRAWTDTQYF.